This T cell receptor beta chain was sequenced in a study of T cells after yellow fever vaccination. The overall study: Some fractions had low cell numbers, and these were prepared with SMART-Seq v4 Ultra Low Input.

Of note for this clonotype: Its matching antigen is unknown. Compared with germline, one end of the junction differs, possibly owing to a read error.

A process of 5'RACE template switching, which added a universal primer site and UMIs, was used to make TCR cDNA. TCRdb re-analysed the 5' RACE reads in MiXCR, keeping a single row per CDR3 protein. The sample holds about 240,000 distinct CDR3 sequences; about 7% are singletons and the top ten take approximately 0.85%. Regarding the study as a whole: Only a minor proportion of clonotypes was detected across both CD4 and CD8 compartments. Though it reached lower strength, the secondary response hit its peak faster, day 5 versus 15.

CDR1 and CDR2 from the germline V gene are SGHRS and YFSETQ. The length of the CDR3 is 14 residues. Sequenced material: CD4+ T cells sorted from PBMCs, taken 15 days after the yellow fever booster vaccination. The source is a man aged 25-45 years who received the YFV17D yellow fever vaccine. The chain links TRBV5-1 to TRBJ2-4, with D possibly being TRBD2 (5 bases). As DNA, the CDR3 is TGCGCCAGCAGCTTTAATCTAGCCGAAAACATTCAGTACTTC. The encoded protein is CASSFNLAENIQYF.